These 30 T cell receptor beta chains were all obtained from the same sample, sequenced in a study of blood T cell repertoires in COVID-19. Measured with immunoSEQ multiplex PCR; TCRdb has only the in-frame clones, and not every one. The sample holds roughly 230,000 clones, roughly 83% seen once. Material: peripheral blood. These receptors were collected from a man aged 40-49 years with acute or convalescent COVID-19.

The chain recombines TRBV27 with TRBJ1-4; D is perhaps TRBD1 (5 bases). The germline V and J ends were trimmed by 1 base and 4 bases, with 22 bases remaining between them. This CDR3 contains 19 residues. Germline assignment: CDR1 MNHEY and CDR2 SMNVEV (reference sequence). As DNA, the CDR3 is TGTGCCAGCAGTTTATGGGCCCCTACCCCGCCGGACATTAATGAAAAACTGTTTTTT. Residues: CASSLWAPTPPDINEKLFF.

The chain joins TRBV3-1 (or the pseudogene TRBV3-2) to TRBJ2-2, with D possibly matching TRBD1 (6 bases). Trimming cost V 4 bases and J 0 bases, with 12 bases left between them. CDR1 and CDR2 (germline): LGHDT, YNNKEL (reference sequence). The CDR3 runs 16 residues. CDR3 bases: TGTGCCAGCAGCCCCAGGGGTCTAGCGAACACCGGGGAGCTGTTTTTT. This gives the protein CASSPRGLANTGELFF.

This clone was picked up one time. V is TRBV18 and J is TRBJ1-2; weak D call: TRBD1 (5 bases). From germline, CDR1 is KGHSH and CDR2 LQKENI. The CDR3 extends over 16 amino acids. V was pared by 3 bases and J by 6 bases, with 20 bases between. The CDR3 reads CASSPLSQVGGDGYTF. CDR3 DNA: TGTGCCAGCTCACCGCTATCACAGGTGGGAGGCGATGGCTACACCTTC.

This clone occurred once. The chain has TRBV18 and TRBJ1-1; the D gene is possibly TRBD1 (5 bases). The CDR3 spans 13 residues. Germline V gene data show CDR1 as KGHSH and CDR2 as LQKENI. Trimming stripped 2 bases from V and 8 bases from J, with 12 bases between. The CDR3 region has the DNA TGTGCCAGCTCACCATCTGCGGGGGGAGAAGCTTTCTTT. This sequence encodes CASSPSAGGEAFF. The whole variable domain, filled in from reference TRBV18 and TRBJ1-1, reads NAGVMQNPRHLVRRRGQEARLRCSPMKGHSHVYWYRQLPEEGLKFMVYLQKENIIDESGMPKERFSAEFPKEGPSILRIQQVVRGDSAAYFCASSPSAGGEAFFGQGTRLTVV.

The chain joins TRBV30 to TRBJ2-5; 10 bases are shared with TRBD2. Looked up from germline, CDR1 is GTSNPN and CDR2 is SVGIG (reference sequence). The CDR3 length is 18 residues. V lost 2 bases to trimming and J lost 4 bases; unmatched junction nucleotides: 16. CDR3 DNA sequence: TGTGCCTGGAGTCACTCCGGGACTAGCGTTCGAGGGGGAGAGACCCAGTACTTC. It encodes CAWSHSGTSVRGGETQYF.

The chain combines TRBV7-2 with TRBJ2-3, with 9 nucleotides matching TRBD2. J gave up 0 bases and V 3 bases, and 1 base lay outside the gene matches. The CDR3 totals 15 residues. Germline V gene lookup returns CDR1 SGHTA and CDR2 FQGNSA. The CDR3 protein is CASSFLAGSTDTQYF. CDR3 nucleotide sequence: TGTGCCAGCAGCTTCCTAGCGGGGAGCACAGATACGCAGTATTTT.

The chain joins TRBV3-1 (or the pseudogene TRBV3-2) to TRBJ2-3; 14 positions agree with TRBD2. V was clipped by 1 base and J by 4 bases; unmatched bases: 7. Germline assignment: CDR1 LGHDT and CDR2 YNNKEL (reference sequence). CDR3 length equals 18 residues. The CDR3 sequence: CASSQVGGLAGVADTQYF. The CDR3 region has the DNA TGTGCCAGCAGCCAAGTGGGGGGACTAGCGGGAGTAGCAGATACGCAGTATTTT.

The rearrangement uses TRBV18 and TRBJ1-1, with 8 bases fitting TRBD1. V shed 6 bases and J 5 bases; nucleotides not matched to a gene: 14. The germline gives CDR1 KGHSH, CDR2 LQKENI. CDR3 size: 16 residues. In nucleotides, the CDR3 is TGTGCCAGCTCGCCTTGGCCGGACAGGGTAAAGACTGAAGCTTTCTTT. Translation gives CASSPWPDRVKTEAFF.

The chain recombines TRBV2 with TRBJ2-1, with D possibly TRBD2 on 6 matching bases. Germline V gene data show CDR1 as SNHLY and CDR2 as FYNNEI. CDR3 length equals 14 residues. V lost 7 bases and J lost 3, with 13 bases in between. In nucleotides, the CDR3 is TGTGCCAGCAAGGCGGGATTGGGCTACAATGAGCAGTTCTTC. It specifies CASKAGLGYNEQFF.

This clone was found a few times. V and J are TRBV9 and TRBJ1-3; D not certain. The CDR3 spans 15 residues. Germline CDR1 SGDLS, CDR2 YYNGEE. Trimming took off 0 bases at V and 2 bases at J, with 9 bases between the two ends. CDR3 region: CASSVGLGTGNTIYF. CDR3 sequence (DNA): TGTGCCAGCAGCGTAGGGCTGGGCACTGGAAACACCATATATTTT.

This clone has just one count. This sequence joins TRBV5-4 and TRBJ2-7; no clear D gene. The V and J ends lost 0 bases and 0 bases respectively, with 10 bases between them. This CDR3 is 15 amino acids long. Germline values: CDR1 SGHNT, CDR2 YYREEE (reference sequence). CDR3 coding DNA: TGTGCCAGCAGCTTGGGGGCCCCTTTCTCCTACGAGCAGTACTTC. Its translation: CASSLGAPFSYEQYF.

This clone showed up just a few times. The V and J genes are TRBV5-1 and TRBJ2-7; D remains unclear. Germline-derived CDR1 and CDR2 are SGHRS and YFSETQ. Trimming shortened V by 0 bases and J by 0 bases, and 7 bases separated the two germline ends. This CDR3 is built from 14 residues. The DNA for the CDR3 is TGCGCCAGCAGCTTGGATTGGAGCTCCTACGAGCAGTACTTC. Amino acids: CASSLDWSSYEQYF.

The J gene is TRBJ1-1, the V gene TRBV5-1, with 7 nucleotides matching TRBD1. The J segment lost 4 bases and the V segment lost 4 bases, leaving 7 bases of the junction unmatched. The germline gives CDR1 SGHRS, CDR2 YFSETQ. This CDR3 contains 14 residues. For the CDR3, the DNA is TGCGCCAGCAGCATGCAGGGGGGTGGCACTGAAGCTTTCTTT. This gives the protein CASSMQGGGTEAFF. The full variable domain, rest sourced from reference TRBV5-1 and TRBJ1-1, is KAGVTQTPRYLIKTRGQQVTLSCSPISGHRSVSWYQQTPGQGLQFLFEYFSETQRNKGNFPGRFSGRQFSNSRSEMNVSTLELGDSALYLCASSMQGGGTEAFFGQGTRLTVV.

This clone showed up just a few times. V gene TRBV9 combines with J gene TRBJ1-2; 9 bases are shared with TRBD1. This CDR3 has 15 amino acids. The ends lost 4 bases at V and 7 bases at J; junction bases unmatched: 11. The germline CDR1 and CDR2 sequences are SGDLS and YYNGEE. The CDR3 DNA reads as TGTGCCAGCAGCACCTCCGGGACAGGGCTTCTTGGCTACACCTTC. It yields the protein CASSTSGTGLLGYTF.

The V gene is TRBV7-9, the J gene TRBJ1-2, with TRBD1 identical over 8 bases. CDR3 length equals 15 residues. Per germline, CDR1 SEHNR and CDR2 FQNEAQ (reference sequence). Trimming took 5 bases from V and 3 from J; bases not matched to a gene: 8. This CDR3 is CASSPRTGTHYGYTF. The CDR3 coding sequence is TGTGCCAGCAGCCCTCGGACAGGGACCCACTATGGCTACACCTTC.

The chain carries TRBV23-1 and TRBJ2-7; TRBD2 is a possible D gene (6 bases). TRBV23-1 is placed among ORFs of uncertain function. V lost 3 bases and J 5 bases, leaving 17 bases between the germline ends. The CDR3 totals 15 residues. CDR3 amino acids: CASSHARGVKNEQYF. The CDR3 region has the DNA TGCGCCAGCAGTCACGCGCGGGGTGTGAAGAACGAGCAGTACTTC.

The chain employs TRBV6-5 and TRBJ1-5; the match to TRBD1 covers 9 bases. This CDR3 has 16 amino acids. Per the germline V gene, CDR1 is MNHEY and CDR2 is SVGAGI. V gave up 0 bases and J gave up 3 bases; unmatched junction bases: 3. The CDR3 reads CASSYSWDRVNQPQHF. CDR3 DNA sequence: TGTGCCAGCAGTTACTCGTGGGACAGGGTCAATCAGCCCCAGCATTTT.

The chain carries TRBV5-1 and TRBJ1-5, with D unresolved. Per the germline V gene, CDR1 is SGHRS and CDR2 is YFSETQ. The CDR3 length is 15 residues. Trimming shortened V by 0 bases and J by 1 base, and 8 bases separated the two germline ends. The CDR3 spells CASSLGHLSNQPQHF. The CDR3 coding sequence is TGCGCCAGCAGCTTGGGACACTTGAGCAATCAGCCCCAGCATTTT.

This clone was recorded only once. V is TRBV4-3 and J is TRBJ2-7; 7 bases line up with TRBD2. In germline, CDR1 is LGHNA, CDR2 YSLEER. CDR3 length equals 16 residues. V shed 0 bases and J 0 bases; nucleotides not matched to a gene: 5. CDR3: CASSQDLASGSYEQYF. The CDR3 DNA sequence: TGCGCCAGCAGCCAAGATCTGGCTAGCGGCTCCTACGAGCAGTACTTC.

This clone appeared many times. The chain is built from TRBV7-9 and TRBJ2-1, with 9 positions matching TRBD2. V trimming: 3 bases; J trimming: 5 bases; junction bases outside the gene matches: 11. This CDR3 spans 17 amino acids. The V gene's germline CDR1 is SEHNR and CDR2 FQNEAQ (reference sequence). The CDR3 here is CASSLGVAGDLDNEQFF. The CDR3 DNA is TGTGCCAGCAGCTTGGGAGTAGCGGGAGATTTAGACAATGAGCAGTTCTTC.

The chain joins TRBV4-1 to TRBJ1-2; 10 bases line up with TRBD1. The CDR3 consists of 15 residues. From germline, CDR1 is MGHRA and CDR2 YSYEKL. V shed 4 bases and J 5 bases; nucleotides not matched to a gene: 7. The CDR3 bases are TGCGCCAGCAGCCGCTTCGGGACAGGGGTTTATGGCTACACCTTC. It translates to CASSRFGTGVYGYTF.

This clone was observed a few times. The V gene is TRBV6-5, the J gene TRBJ1-2, with no clear D. The CDR3 runs 13 residues. Germline CDR1 is MNHEY and CDR2 is SVGAGI. V dropped 6 bases and J dropped 5 bases, with 13 bases sitting between them. CDR3 amino acids: CASSRGFRYGYTF. CDR3 nucleotides: TGTGCCAGCAGCCGGGGATTCCGGTATGGCTACACCTTC.

The genes are TRBV12-5 and TRBJ1-4; maybe TRBD1 (5 bases). Per germline, CDR1 LGHNT and CDR2 FRNRAP. V was cut by 1 base and J by 8 bases, with 14 bases left in between. This CDR3 spans 15 amino acids. The CDR3 bases are TGTGCTAGTGGTTTGGATTTGCAGGGAAGAGAAAAACTGTTTTTT. Residues: CASGLDLQGREKLFF.

V usage is TRBV5-4 and J usage is TRBJ2-1, with 10 bases matching TRBD2. Germline V CDR1 and CDR2: SGHNT, YYREEE (reference sequence). After removal of 4 bases from V and 0 bases from J, the junction contained 7 bases not matched to a gene. This CDR3 is built from 17 residues. The CDR3 DNA follows: TGTGCCAGCAGCCCGACTAGCGGGTTAAGCTCCTACAATGAGCAGTTCTTC. Translating it yields CASSPTSGLSSYNEQFF.

Comment on this clone: Other nucleotide sequences in the sample specify the same CDR3. The V and J genes are TRBV6-5 and TRBJ2-3, with a possible D match to TRBD1 (6 bases). This CDR3 is 15 amino acids long. The germline V and J ends were trimmed by 6 bases and 2 bases, with 15 bases remaining between them. Germline V gene data show CDR1 as MNHEY and CDR2 as SVGAGI. CDR3 coding DNA: TGTGCCAGCAGCTATTCGGACAGACCCACAGATACGCAGTATTTT. Protein product: CASSYSDRPTDTQYF.

The genes are TRBV28 and TRBJ2-7; the D is unclear. In germline, CDR1 is MDHEN, CDR2 SYDVKM. This CDR3 spans 13 amino acids. Deletions cut 3 bases from V and 6 bases from J, with 12 bases between. CDR3 in amino acids: CASSFSHSSEQYF. In DNA, the CDR3 is TGTGCCAGCAGTTTTTCGCACAGCTCCGAGCAGTACTTC.

The V gene is TRBV10-3, the J gene TRBJ1-2; D remains unclear. Germline CDR1 reads ENHRY; CDR2 reads SYGVKD. The CDR3 loop spans 13 amino acids. Trimming stripped 0 bases from V and 3 bases from J, with 5 bases between. The CDR3 sequence: CAISESQYYGYTF. The CDR3 DNA follows: TGTGCCATCAGTGAGTCACAGTACTATGGCTACACCTTC.

The chain uses TRBV5-1 and TRBJ2-5; 9 nucleotides line up with TRBD1. The junction had 9 bases not matched to a gene; V was cut back by 5 bases and J by 4 bases. This CDR3 region has 15 residues. From germline, CDR1 is SGHRS and CDR2 YFSETQ. The CDR3 DNA sequence: TGCGCCAGCAGATCAGAACCGGACAGGGGAGAGACCCAGTACTTC. This sequence encodes CASRSEPDRGETQYF.

V usage is TRBV5-4 and J usage is TRBJ2-1; D unresolved. CDR1 and CDR2 (germline): SGHNT, YYREEE (reference sequence). The length of the CDR3 is 11 residues. The V gene lost 2 bases and the J gene lost 10 bases, with 7 bases spanning the gap. The CDR3 sequence: CASSFQEEQFF. CDR3 coding DNA: TGTGCCAGCAGCTTCCAGGAAGAGCAGTTCTTC. The full variable domain, rest sourced from reference TRBV5-4 and TRBJ2-1, is ETGVTQSPTHLIKTRGQQVTLRCSSQSGHNTVSWYQQALGQGPQFIFQYYREEENGRGNFPPRFSGLQFPNYSSELNVNALELDDSALYLCASSFQEEQFFGPGTRLTVL.

This sequence joins TRBV7-9 and TRBJ2-1; a weak D match, TRBD2 (5 bases). CDR3 size: 12 residues. V lost 6 bases, J lost 8 bases, and 11 bases lay in between. Per germline, CDR1 SEHNR and CDR2 FQNEAQ (reference sequence). The CDR3 DNA reads TGTGCCAGCAGGTCTAGCTTCGATGAGCAGTTCTTC. This codes for CASRSSFDEQFF.